The 18 T cell receptor beta chains below come from one sample, sequenced in a study of blood T cell repertoires in COVID-19 (dated by TCRdb to 2020 to 2021). Libraries came from the immunoSEQ multiplex PCR assay. TCRdb retrieved this table from immuneACCESS and kept in-frame rearrangements only. Not all clones are present; in checked studies, unresolved V genes account for under half, and no reason is known for the remainder. The sample table lists 300,000 to 500,000 clones, around 89% of them with a count of one. More than 0.85% of the sample is held by the ten biggest clonotypes. The sequencing sample was made of PBMCs or T cells enriched from blood (not recorded which). The receptors come from a woman in her 30s with acute COVID-19.

The V gene is TRBV10-3, the J gene TRBJ1-2, with TRBD1 identical over 9 bases. The V gene's germline CDR1 is ENHRY and CDR2 SYGVKD. V lost 3 bases, J lost 4 bases, and 12 bases stayed unmatched. This CDR3 has 17 residues. CDR3 in amino acids: CAISESLGTGKFYGYTF. CDR3 nucleotide sequence: TGTGCCATCAGTGAATCGTTAGGGACAGGGAAATTCTATGGCTACACCTTC.

V gene TRBV19 combines with J gene TRBJ2-1, with D possibly matching TRBD1 (5 bases). Germline values: CDR1 LNHDA, CDR2 SQIVND (reference sequence). Trimming shortened V by 8 bases and J by 3 bases, and 26 bases separated the two germline ends. This CDR3 contains 18 residues. CDR3 residues: CASSPTAPVENFYNEQFF. CDR3 sequence (DNA): TGTGCCAGTTCCCCGACAGCGCCCGTCGAGAACTTCTACAATGAGCAGTTCTTC.

V and J are TRBV27 and TRBJ1-2; 9 bases match TRBD1. The J segment lost 2 bases and the V segment lost 4 bases, leaving 5 bases of the junction unmatched. Germline lookup yields CDR1 MNHEY and CDR2 SMNVEV (reference sequence). The CDR3 sequence is 15 residues long. CDR3 in DNA: TGTGCCAGCAGTTCGCCGGGACAGGGAAACTATGGCTACACCTTC. Amino acids: CASSSPGQGNYGYTF.

The rearrangement links TRBV10-3 to TRBJ2-1; D is ambiguous. Germline loops: CDR1 ENHRY, CDR2 SYGVKD. The CDR3 contains 13 residues. Trimming removed 7 bases from V and 0 bases from J, with 7 bases in between. CDR3 in DNA: TGTGCCATCAAGAATAGCTCCTACAATGAGCAGTTCTTC. Amino acid sequence: CAIKNSSYNEQFF.

The chain employs TRBV5-4 and TRBJ2-1; maybe TRBD1 (6 bases). V lost 3 bases, J lost 6 bases, and 13 bases lay in between. CDR3 length: 14 residues. Germline V gene data show CDR1 as SGHNT and CDR2 as YYREEE (reference sequence). The CDR3 protein is CASSSTGSGNEQFF. The CDR3 region has the DNA TGTGCCAGCAGCTCAACAGGGTCGGGCAATGAGCAGTTCTTC. Looking up the rest from reference TRBV5-4 and TRBJ2-1 gives the full variable domain: ETGVTQSPTHLIKTRGQQVTLRCSSQSGHNTVSWYQQALGQGPQFIFQYYREEENGRGNFPPRFSGLQFPNYSSELNVNALELDDSALYLCASSSTGSGNEQFFGPGTRLTVL.

The V call is TRBV7-9, the J call TRBJ2-7; D is perhaps TRBD1 (5 bases). Per the germline V gene, CDR1 is SEHNR and CDR2 is FQNEAQ (reference sequence). The CDR3 contains 14 residues. V lost 5 bases and J 2 bases, leaving 13 bases between the germline ends. The CDR3 reads CASSVGHETYEQYF. DNA of the CDR3: TGTGCCAGCAGCGTTGGACACGAGACCTACGAGCAGTACTTC. Full variable domain (outside the CDR3, taken from reference TRBV7-9 and TRBJ2-7): DTGVSQNPRHKITKRGQNVTFRCDPISEHNRLYWYRQTLGQGPEFLTYFQNEAQLEKSRLLSDRFSAERPKGSFSTLEIQRTEQGDSAMYLCASSVGHETYEQYFGPGTRLTVT.

This clone has just one count. The V call is TRBV5-1, the J call TRBJ1-1, with 8 nucleotides matching TRBD1. Germline V gives CDR1 SGHRS, CDR2 YFSETQ. This CDR3 is 16 amino acids long. Germline trimming cut 0 bases from V and 5 bases from J; bases unmatched to any gene: 9. CDR3 in DNA: TGCGCCAGCAGCTTGGTCCAGGGGGCAGGTTTGACTGAAGCTTTCTTT. Amino acid sequence: CASSLVQGAGLTEAFF.

V and J are TRBV15 and TRBJ2-2, with D possibly being TRBD1 (6 bases). This CDR3 region has 15 residues. With 0 bases removed from V and 5 bases from J, the gap between germline ends came to 10 bases. Germline CDR1 reads LNHNV; CDR2 reads YYDKDF (reference sequence). CDR3 in DNA: TGTGCCACCAGCAGAGAAGGGGGAGAGACCGGGGAGCTGTTTTTT. It encodes CATSREGGETGELFF.

V and J are TRBV2 and TRBJ1-2; 7 positions match TRBD1. The CDR3 contains 13 residues. With 5 bases clipped from V and 4 bases from J, the junction kept 4 bases outside the gene matches. Germline-derived CDR1 and CDR2 are SNHLY and FYNNEI. CDR3 residues: CASSSQGSYGYTF. The CDR3 bases are TGTGCCAGCAGTTCACAGGGGTCCTATGGCTACACCTTC.

CDR3 nucleotides: TGCGCCAGCAGCCTGGGGGGACAGGGCAACACTGAAGCTTTCTTT. It codes for CASSLGGQGNTEAFF. The J gene is TRBJ1-1, the V gene TRBV5-1, with 9 bases fitting TRBD1. The CDR3 sequence is 15 residues long. CDR1 and CDR2 (germline): SGHRS, YFSETQ. J lost 2 bases, V lost 4 bases, and 6 bases had no gene match.

The chain couples TRBV20-1 to TRBJ2-1; maybe TRBD2 (5 bases). V was clipped by 6 bases and J by 9 bases, with 12 bases between them. CDR1 is DFQATT and CDR2 is SNEGSKA in the germline V gene (reference sequence). This CDR3 has 11 residues. CDR3 in amino acids: CSAQTRSEQFF. The CDR3 nucleotides are TGCAGTGCGCAAACTAGGAGTGAGCAGTTCTTC.

The chain recombines TRBV4-1 with TRBJ2-1; the D gene is possibly TRBD2 (6 bases). Trimming pared 0 bases from V and 6 bases from J, leaving 15 bases between. The CDR3 runs 16 residues. Per the germline V gene, CDR1 is MGHRA and CDR2 is YSYEKL. CDR3 coding DNA: TGCGCCAGCAGCCAAGATCGAGGGACTGGAATCAATGAGCAGTTCTTC. Translating it yields CASSQDRGTGINEQFF.

The chain joins TRBV9 to TRBJ1-3; possibly TRBD1 for D (6 bases). Trimming shortened V by 4 bases and J by 0 bases, and 11 bases separated the two germline ends. Germline V gene lookup returns CDR1 SGDLS and CDR2 YYNGEE. This CDR3 spans 15 amino acids. CDR3 region: CASSPQGYSGNTIYF. CDR3 DNA sequence: TGTGCCAGCAGCCCCCAGGGGTACTCTGGAAACACCATATATTTT.

The V and J genes are TRBV7-2 and TRBJ2-5; possible D gene TRBD2, 6 bases. The CDR3 length is 16 residues. Trimming shortened V by 1 base and J by 5 bases, and 17 bases separated the two germline ends. The germline gives CDR1 SGHTA, CDR2 FQGNSA. The CDR3 DNA reads TGTGCCAGCAGCTTAGTCCCGAGCGGGCCCGCCGAGACCCAGTACTTC. This sequence encodes CASSLVPSGPAETQYF.

The genes are TRBV19 and TRBJ1-5; TRBD1 matches 7 bases. Trimming took 4 bases from V and 15 from J; bases not matched to a gene: 12. CDR1 and CDR2 from the germline V gene are LNHDA and SQIVND (reference sequence). This CDR3 has 13 amino acids. The CDR3 reads CASSRVRDSPGHF. The CDR3 nucleotides read TGTGCCAGTAGTAGAGTACGGGACAGCCCTGGGCATTTT.

The CDR3 DNA follows: TGCGCCAGCAGCACCGGACAGGGCACTGAAGCTTTCTTT. Translating it yields CASSTGQGTEAFF. The V gene is TRBV5-1, the J gene TRBJ1-1; 8 bases match TRBD1. J lost 4 bases, V lost 4 bases, and 3 bases had no gene match. Germline-derived CDR1 and CDR2 are SGHRS and YFSETQ. The CDR3 extends over 13 amino acids.

This chain uses TRBV2 with TRBJ2-1, with D possibly TRBD2 on 5 matching bases. CDR1 is SNHLY and CDR2 is FYNNEI in the germline V gene. The CDR3 consists of 14 residues. The V end was cut by 4 bases, the J end by 7 bases, with 14 bases between. Written as DNA, the CDR3 is TGTGCCAGCAGTGTGAATCGGCCGGGAAATGAGCAGTTCTTC. This translates into CASSVNRPGNEQFF.

The chain employs TRBV5-6 and TRBJ1-4; possible D gene TRBD1, 6 bases. The germline CDR1 and CDR2 sequences are SGHDT and YYEEEE. The germline V and J ends were trimmed by 6 bases and 4 bases, with 16 bases remaining between them. This CDR3 contains 15 residues. DNA of the CDR3: TGTGCCAGCACTCCGGCGGGGGCGGGTAATGAAAAACTGTTTTTT. This encodes CASTPAGAGNEKLFF.